The rows below give T cell receptor beta chains drawn from one sample of a study of blood T cell repertoires in COVID-19. Profiling relied on immunoSEQ multiplex PCR, and the TCRdb table lists in-frame clones only, not all of them. The sample comprises some 140,000 clones, over 65% of which are singletons, and roughly 1.5% rests with the top ten. The sequencing input was peripheral blood. The receptors stem from a man older than 75 with acute or convalescent COVID-19. Both conserved end residues are part of each CDR3. A D gene is named only where the DNA matches it firmly. Clone size is stated in some rows and not others, as once, few, many or a class when expanded.

>TRBV28|TRBJ2-5|-|TRBD2
TGTGCCACCCTAACCTGGGCGGGGGGGAAAGAGACCCAGTACTTC
CATLTWAGGKETQYF
>TRBV5-1|TRBJ1-1|-|TRBD1
TGCGCCAGCAGCCAACAGGGGATAGGGAACACTGAAGCTTTCTTT
CASSQQGIGNTEAFF
>TRBV18|TRBJ2-6|-|-
TGTGCCAGCTCACCACGGGCCGGCTCTGGGGCCAACGTCCTGACTTTC
CASSPRAGSGANVLTF
>TRBV7-3|TRBJ1-6|-|-
TGTGCCAGCAGCTTAATGCCGGACAGAGTTTCACCCCTCCACTTT
CASSLMPDRVSPLHF
>TRBV10-3|TRBJ2-1|-|-
TGTGCCATCAGGGCAGGGCCTAGCTCCTACAATGAGCAGTTCTTC
CAIRAGPSSYNEQFF
>TRBV5-1|TRBJ1-4|-|-
TGCGCCAGCAGCCCGGACGGAGGACTTAATGAAAAACTGTTTTTT
CASSPDGGLNEKLFF
>TRBV7-2|TRBJ1-2|-|TRBD1
TGTGCCAGCAGTGTTGGGACAGACAGACCTAACTATGGCTACACCTTC
CASSVGTDRPNYGYTF
>TRBV5-6|TRBJ1-6|once|TRBD1
TGTGCCAGCAGCTATATTCCGGGACAGGGTAATTCACCCCTCCACTTT
CASSYIPGQGNSPLHF
>TRBV7-6|TRBJ2-6|-|TRBD1
TGTGCCAGCAGCCTAGCAGCCAGGGGGCTTGGGGCCAACGTCCTGACTTTC
CASSLAARGLGANVLTF
>TRBV29-1|TRBJ2-1|-|-
TGCAGCGTCGGGTGGACTATCAAGAATGAGCAGTTCTTC
CSVGWTIKNEQFF
>TRBV7-2|TRBJ1-2|-|-
TGTGCCAGCAGCTTTGACAGCTATACCTACACCTTC
CASSFDSYTYTF
>TRBV24-1|TRBJ1-5|-|-
TGTGCCACCTCTAGGAGAATTCAGCCCCAGCATTTT
CATSRRIQPQHF
>TRBV7-9|TRBJ2-2|-|-
TGTGCCAGCAGCGCCCCGGGAACGGCCGGGGAGCTGTTTTTT
CASSAPGTAGELFF
>TRBV5-5|TRBJ1-5|-|-
TGTGCCAGCAGCTTGAGCCGGGGCGGAGGGCAGCCCCAGCATTTT
CASSLSRGGGQPQHF
>TRBV6-1|TRBJ1-5|-|TRBD1
TGTGCCAGCAGTGAAGGGGGGGACAGCCTTAGCAATCAGCCCCAGCATTTT
CASSEGGDSLSNQPQHF
>TRBV29-1|TRBJ1-1|-|-
TGCAGCGTTGGGGCAGGGATCACTGAAGCTTTCTTT
CSVGAGITEAFF
>TRBV30|TRBJ1-1|-|-
TGTGCCTGGAGTCAGTGGGGAGGGACTGAAGCTTTCTTT
CAWSQWGGTEAFF
>TRBV19|TRBJ2-2|-|TRBD2
TGTGCCAGTAGTACTGGGACTAGCAACACCGGGGAGCTGTTTTTT
CASSTGTSNTGELFF
>TRBV30|TRBJ2-2|few|-
TGTGCCTGGAGTGTAAGTCAGACCGGGGAGCTGTTTTTT
CAWSVSQTGELFF
>TRBV7-8|TRBJ1-5|many|TRBD1
TGTGCCACTTCGCGCGACAGGGCCAATCAGCCCCAGCATTTT
CATSRDRANQPQHF
>TRBV11-3|TRBJ1-6|few|-
TGTGCCAGCAGCTTAGATGGGGAGTCGGATTCACCCCTCCACTTT
CASSLDGESDSPLHF
>TRBV19|TRBJ1-2|-|-
TGTGCCAGTAGTTCCGACAGGACTGAGGGCTACACCTTC
CASSSDRTEGYTF
>TRBV5-4|TRBJ2-6|-|-
TGTGCCAGCACCGTAAAGGAGGGGGCGCCTGGGGCCAACGTCCTGACTTTC
CASTVKEGAPGANVLTF
>TRBV19|TRBJ1-2|-|-
TGTGCCAGTAGCCCTCCCCGGGGGGTCGGGGGCTACACCTTC
CASSPPRGVGGYTF
>TRBV6-5|TRBJ1-2|-|TRBD1
TGTGCCAGCAGCCCCGACAGGGCGAACTATGGCTACACCTTC
CASSPDRANYGYTF
>TRBV6-5|TRBJ2-3|-|-
TGTGCCAGCAGCCCCCGGGGCTCACGCGGGAATACGCAGTATTTT
CASSPRGSRGNTQYF
>TRBV24-1|TRBJ2-3|-|TRBD2
TGTGCCACCAACCCGGGGGGATCCACAGATACGCAGTATTTT
CATNPGGSTDTQYF
>TRBV9|TRBJ2-5|-|TRBD2
TGTGCCAGCAGCGTAGAGGGAGGGTCGGGCCTCGGGGAGACCCAGTACTTC
CASSVEGGSGLGETQYF
>TRBV2|TRBJ1-5|many|-
TGTGCCAGCAGTGAAGACGGGGGGTACAATCAGCCCCAGCATTTT
CASSEDGGYNQPQHF
>TRBV14|TRBJ2-3|-|TRBD2
TGTGCCAGCAGCCAAACTAGCGGGGCCGGGAATACGCAGTATTTT
CASSQTSGAGNTQYF
>TRBV7-9|TRBJ1-2|many|-
TGTGCCAGCAGCTTAGCGGGCAGTTATGGCTACACCTTC
CASSLAGSYGYTF
>TRBV6-2/TRBV6-3|TRBJ1-2|-|-
TGTGCCAGCAGCTCCGACAGGCTCTATGGCTACACCTTC
CASSSDRLYGYTF
>TRBV6-1|TRBJ1-5|once|TRBD1
TGTGCCAGCAGTGAAGGGACAGGGCCAAATCAGCCCCAGCATTTT
CASSEGTGPNQPQHF
>TRBV11-3|TRBJ1-1|-|-
TGTGCCAGCAGCTTAGGGCCCCTGAACACTGAAGCTTTCTTT
CASSLGPLNTEAFF
>TRBV5-1|TRBJ1-2|-|TRBD1
TGCGCCAGCAGCGAGGGACAGGGATTCTATGGCTACACCTTC
CASSEGQGFYGYTF
>TRBV7-6|TRBJ1-1|few|TRBD1
TGTGCCAGCAGCTTCCGGGGGACAGGGGGTTCGAACACTCAAGCTTTCTTT
CASSFRGTGGSNTQAFF
>TRBV19|TRBJ2-5|-|TRBD2
TGTGCCAGTAGTATAACAGCGGGGGTTCAAGAGACCCAGTACTTC
CASSITAGVQETQYF
>TRBV5-6|TRBJ2-4|-|TRBD2
TGTGCCAGCAGCTTGGCAGCGGGGGGATTTCTAGCCAAAAACATTCAGTACTTC
CASSLAAGGFLAKNIQYF
>TRBV19|TRBJ2-1|-|-
TGTGCCAGTAGTATCTCGGTTATCTCCTACAATGAGCAGTTCTTC
CASSISVISYNEQFF
>TRBV28|TRBJ2-4|once|-
TGTGCCAGCAGTTTATACTTAGCCAAAAACATTCAGTACTTC
CASSLYLAKNIQYF
>TRBV28|TRBJ2-1|once|TRBD1
TGTGCCAGCAGTCCCCCAACGGACAGGGCAAATGAGCAGTTCTTC
CASSPPTDRANEQFF
>TRBV12-3/TRBV12-4|TRBJ2-4|-|TRBD1
TGTGCCAGCAGTTTCACAGGGGATCAGTACTTC
CASSFTGDQYF
>TRBV29-1|TRBJ2-1|few|TRBD2
TGCAGCGTTGAAAGCGGGGGGCCTTGGAATGAGCAGTTCTTC
CSVESGGPWNEQFF
>TRBV12-3/TRBV12-4|TRBJ1-5|-|-
TGTGCCAGCAGGGACGGAGGGTATCAGCCCCAGCATTTT
CASRDGGYQPQHF
>TRBV6-5|TRBJ1-1|few|TRBD1
TGTGCCAGTACCAGACAGGGCGGGAACACTGAAGCTTTCTTT
CASTRQGGNTEAFF
>TRBV4-1|TRBJ2-1|-|-
TGCGCCAGCAGCCAACGAGGTAGCGAGTGGGATGAGCAGTTCTTC
CASSQRGSEWDEQFF
>TRBV7-3|TRBJ2-5|-|TRBD2
TGTGCCAGCAGCTTAACGGGGACTAGCGGGCTGGGGGAGACCCAGTACTTC
CASSLTGTSGLGETQYF
>TRBV4-2|TRBJ1-2|-|TRBD1
TGTGCCAGCAGCCAAGCGGCGGGCAGGGGGCTAGCTGGCTACACCTTC
CASSQAAGRGLAGYTF
>TRBV28|TRBJ1-2|-|TRBD1
TGTGCCAGCAGTCAGCCGGGACAGGGGGCTTTTGGCTACACCTTC
CASSQPGQGAFGYTF
>TRBV6-1|TRBJ2-3|-|TRBD2
TGTGCCAGCAGTGGCAGACTAGCGGGGGACACAGATACGCAGTATTTT
CASSGRLAGDTDTQYF
>TRBV2|TRBJ1-4|-|-
TGTGCCAGCAGTGAAGGGACTGCGCTTGTTACTGAAAAACTGTTTTTT
CASSEGTALVTEKLFF
>TRBV7-9|TRBJ2-5|-|TRBD1
TGTGCCAGCAGCATCGGACAGGGCGGAGAGACCCAGTACTTC
CASSIGQGGETQYF